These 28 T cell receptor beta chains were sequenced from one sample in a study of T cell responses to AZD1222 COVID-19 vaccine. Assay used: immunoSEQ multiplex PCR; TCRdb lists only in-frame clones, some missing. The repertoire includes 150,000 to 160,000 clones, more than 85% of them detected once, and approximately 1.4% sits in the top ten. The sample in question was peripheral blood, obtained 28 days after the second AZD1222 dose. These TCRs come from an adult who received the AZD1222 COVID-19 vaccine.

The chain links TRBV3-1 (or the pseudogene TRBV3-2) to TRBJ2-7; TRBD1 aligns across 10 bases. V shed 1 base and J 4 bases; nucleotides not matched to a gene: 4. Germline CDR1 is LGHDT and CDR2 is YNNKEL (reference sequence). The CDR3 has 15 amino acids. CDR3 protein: CASSQGGTGAYEQYF. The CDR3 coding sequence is TGTGCCAGCAGCCAAGGCGGGACAGGGGCTTACGAGCAGTACTTC.

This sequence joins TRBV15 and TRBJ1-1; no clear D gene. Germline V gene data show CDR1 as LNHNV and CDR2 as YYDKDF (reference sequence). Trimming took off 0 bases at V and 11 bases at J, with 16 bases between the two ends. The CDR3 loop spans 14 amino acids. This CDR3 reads CATSRDNSGLVAFF. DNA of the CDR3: TGTGCCACCAGCAGAGATAATAGCGGACTGGTCGCTTTCTTT. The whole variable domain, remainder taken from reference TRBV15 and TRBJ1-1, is DAMVIQNPRYQVTQFGKPVTLSCSQTLNHNVMYWYQQKSSQAPKLLFHYYDKDFNNEADTPDNFQSRRPNTSFCFLDIRSPGLGDTAMYLCATSRDNSGLVAFFGQGTRLTVV.

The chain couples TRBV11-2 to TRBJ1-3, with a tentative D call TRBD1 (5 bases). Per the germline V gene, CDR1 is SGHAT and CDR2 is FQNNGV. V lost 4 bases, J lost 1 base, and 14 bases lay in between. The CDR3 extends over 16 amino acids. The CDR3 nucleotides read TGTGCCAGCAGCTCTAATAGGGGTACTTCTGGAAACACCATATATTTT. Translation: CASSSNRGTSGNTIYF.

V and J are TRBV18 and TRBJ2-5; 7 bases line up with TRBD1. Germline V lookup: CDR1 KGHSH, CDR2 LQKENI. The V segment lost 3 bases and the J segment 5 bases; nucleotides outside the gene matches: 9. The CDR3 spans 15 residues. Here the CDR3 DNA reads TGTGCCAGCTCACCTTCACAGGGGAAAGTGGAGACCCAGTACTTC. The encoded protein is CASSPSQGKVETQYF.

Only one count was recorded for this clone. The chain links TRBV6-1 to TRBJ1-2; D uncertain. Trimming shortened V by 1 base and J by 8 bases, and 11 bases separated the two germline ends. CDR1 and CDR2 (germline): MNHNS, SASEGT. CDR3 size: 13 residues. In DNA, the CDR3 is TGTGCCAGCAGTGAAGGGAGGGAATTGGGCTACACCTTC. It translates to CASSEGRELGYTF.

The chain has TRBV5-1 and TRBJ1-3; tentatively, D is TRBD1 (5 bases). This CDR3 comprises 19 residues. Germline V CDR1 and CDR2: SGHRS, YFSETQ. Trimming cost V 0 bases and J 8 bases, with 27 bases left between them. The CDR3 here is CASSLVCLVFGGLLDTIYF. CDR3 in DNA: TGCGCCAGCAGCTTGGTTTGCTTAGTATTTGGGGGTTTGTTAGACACCATATATTTT.

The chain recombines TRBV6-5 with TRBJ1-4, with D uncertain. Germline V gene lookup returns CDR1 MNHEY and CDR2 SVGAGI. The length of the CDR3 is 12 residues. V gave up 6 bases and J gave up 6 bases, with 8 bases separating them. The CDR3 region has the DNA TGTGCCAGCAGACTAGGGCATGAAAAACTGTTTTTT. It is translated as CASRLGHEKLFF.

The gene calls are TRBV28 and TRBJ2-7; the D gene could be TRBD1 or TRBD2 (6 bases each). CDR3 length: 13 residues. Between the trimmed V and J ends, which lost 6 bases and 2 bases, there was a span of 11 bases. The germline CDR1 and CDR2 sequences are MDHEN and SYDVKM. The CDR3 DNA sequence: TGTGCCAGCAGCAAGGGGGGAACCTACGAGCAGTACTTC. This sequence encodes CASSKGGTYEQYF.

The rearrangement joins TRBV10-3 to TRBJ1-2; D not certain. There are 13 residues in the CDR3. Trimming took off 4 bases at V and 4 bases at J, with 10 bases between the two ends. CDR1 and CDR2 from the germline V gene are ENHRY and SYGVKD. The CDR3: CAISVDTLYGYTF. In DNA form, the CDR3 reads TGTGCCATCAGTGTCGACACCCTCTATGGCTACACCTTC.

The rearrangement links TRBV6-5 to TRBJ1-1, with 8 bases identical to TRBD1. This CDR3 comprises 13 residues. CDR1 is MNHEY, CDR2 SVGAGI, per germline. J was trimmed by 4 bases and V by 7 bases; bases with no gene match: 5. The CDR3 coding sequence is TGTGCCAGCATCCGACAGGGGTCCACTGAAGCTTTCTTT. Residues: CASIRQGSTEAFF.

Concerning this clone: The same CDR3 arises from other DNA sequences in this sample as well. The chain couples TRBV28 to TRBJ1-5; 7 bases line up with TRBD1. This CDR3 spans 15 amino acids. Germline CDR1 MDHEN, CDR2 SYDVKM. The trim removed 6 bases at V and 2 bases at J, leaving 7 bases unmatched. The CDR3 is CASSPTGARNQPQHF. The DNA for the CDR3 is TGTGCCAGCAGCCCAACAGGGGCCCGCAATCAGCCCCAGCATTTT.

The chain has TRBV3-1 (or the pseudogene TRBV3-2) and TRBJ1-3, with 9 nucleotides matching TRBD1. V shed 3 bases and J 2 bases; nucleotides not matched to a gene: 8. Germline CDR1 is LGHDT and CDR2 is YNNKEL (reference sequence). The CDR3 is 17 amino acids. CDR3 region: CASSHLSGTGPGNTIYF. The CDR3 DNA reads TGTGCCAGCAGCCATTTATCCGGGACAGGGCCTGGAAACACCATATATTTT.

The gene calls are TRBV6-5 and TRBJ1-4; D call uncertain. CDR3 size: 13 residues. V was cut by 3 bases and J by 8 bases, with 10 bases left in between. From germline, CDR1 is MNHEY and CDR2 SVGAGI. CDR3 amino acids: CASSYPPWEKLFF. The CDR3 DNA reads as TGTGCCAGCAGTTATCCGCCCTGGGAAAAACTGTTTTTT.

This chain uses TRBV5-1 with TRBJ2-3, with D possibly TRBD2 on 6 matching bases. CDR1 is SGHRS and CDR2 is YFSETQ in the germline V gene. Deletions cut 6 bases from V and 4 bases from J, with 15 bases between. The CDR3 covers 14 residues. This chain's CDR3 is CASTLGGAADTQYF. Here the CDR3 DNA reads TGCGCCAGCACCCTGGGGGGAGCTGCAGATACGCAGTATTTT.

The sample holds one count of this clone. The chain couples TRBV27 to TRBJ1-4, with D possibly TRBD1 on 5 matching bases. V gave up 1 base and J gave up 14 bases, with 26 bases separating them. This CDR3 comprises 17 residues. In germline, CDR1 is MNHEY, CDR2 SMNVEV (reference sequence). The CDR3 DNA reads TGTGCCAGCAGTTTATACAGTCCGGGGCGGGACTTTTTCGCGCTGTTTTTT. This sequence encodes CASSLYSPGRDFFALFF.

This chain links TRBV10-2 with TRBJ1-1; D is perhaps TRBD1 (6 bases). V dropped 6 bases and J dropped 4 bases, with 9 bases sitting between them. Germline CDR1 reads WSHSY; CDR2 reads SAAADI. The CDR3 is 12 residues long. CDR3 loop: CASRGTSTEAFF. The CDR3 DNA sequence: TGCGCCAGCAGAGGGACAAGCACTGAAGCTTTCTTT.

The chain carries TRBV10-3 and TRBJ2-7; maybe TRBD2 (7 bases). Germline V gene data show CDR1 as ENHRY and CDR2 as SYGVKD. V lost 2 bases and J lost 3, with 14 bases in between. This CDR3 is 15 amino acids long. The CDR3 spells CAISETGRGFYEQYF. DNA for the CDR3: TGTGCCATCAGTGAGACAGGGAGGGGATTCTACGAGCAGTACTTC.

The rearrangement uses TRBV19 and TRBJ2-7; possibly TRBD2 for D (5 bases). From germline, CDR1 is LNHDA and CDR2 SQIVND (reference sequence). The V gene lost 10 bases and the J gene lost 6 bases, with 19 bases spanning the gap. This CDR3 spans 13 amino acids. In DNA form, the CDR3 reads TGTGCCACCGAGGGCCCCGAGGGTACCGAGCAGTACTTC. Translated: CATEGPEGTEQYF.

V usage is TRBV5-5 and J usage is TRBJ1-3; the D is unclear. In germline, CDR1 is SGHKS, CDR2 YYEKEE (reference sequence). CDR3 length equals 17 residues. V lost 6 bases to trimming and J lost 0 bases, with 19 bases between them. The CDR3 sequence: CASTSLAGRISGNTIYF. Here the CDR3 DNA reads TGTGCCAGCACCTCGCTTGCGGGCCGAATCTCTGGAAACACCATATATTTT.

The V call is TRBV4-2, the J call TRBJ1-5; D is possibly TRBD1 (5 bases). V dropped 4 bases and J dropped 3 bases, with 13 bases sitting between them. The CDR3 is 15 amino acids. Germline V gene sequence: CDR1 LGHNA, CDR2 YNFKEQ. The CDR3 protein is CASSPPGGANQPQHF. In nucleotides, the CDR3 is TGTGCCAGCAGCCCCCCGGGAGGGGCCAATCAGCCCCAGCATTTT.

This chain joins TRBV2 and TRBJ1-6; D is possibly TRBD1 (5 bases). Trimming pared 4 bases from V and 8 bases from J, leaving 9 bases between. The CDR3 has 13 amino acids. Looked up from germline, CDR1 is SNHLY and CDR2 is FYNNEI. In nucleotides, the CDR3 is TGTGCCAGCAGTGTGGTCAGGGATTCACCCCTCCACTTT. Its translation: CASSVVRDSPLHF.

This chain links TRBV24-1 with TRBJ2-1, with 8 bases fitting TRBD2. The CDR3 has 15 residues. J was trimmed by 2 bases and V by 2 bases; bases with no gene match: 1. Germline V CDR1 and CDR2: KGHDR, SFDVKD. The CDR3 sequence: CATSDSAGAYNEQFF. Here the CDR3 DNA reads TGTGCCACCAGTGATTCAGCGGGAGCCTACAATGAGCAGTTCTTC.

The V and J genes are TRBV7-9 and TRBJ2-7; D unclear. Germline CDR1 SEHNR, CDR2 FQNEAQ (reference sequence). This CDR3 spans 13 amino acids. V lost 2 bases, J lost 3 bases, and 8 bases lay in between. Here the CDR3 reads CASSLSKDYEQYF. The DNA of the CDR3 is TGTGCCAGCAGCTTATCGAAGGACTACGAGCAGTACTTC. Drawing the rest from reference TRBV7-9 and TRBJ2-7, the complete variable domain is DTGVSQNPRHKITKRGQNVTFRCDPISEHNRLYWYRQTLGQGPEFLTYFQNEAQLEKSRLLSDRFSAERPKGSFSTLEIQRTEQGDSAMYLCASSLSKDYEQYFGPGTRLTVT.

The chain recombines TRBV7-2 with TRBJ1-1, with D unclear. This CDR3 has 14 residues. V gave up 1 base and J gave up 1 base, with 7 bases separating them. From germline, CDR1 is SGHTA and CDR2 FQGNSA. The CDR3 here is CASSLEQTNTEAFF. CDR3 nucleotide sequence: TGTGCCAGCAGCTTAGAACAAACGAACACTGAAGCTTTCTTT.

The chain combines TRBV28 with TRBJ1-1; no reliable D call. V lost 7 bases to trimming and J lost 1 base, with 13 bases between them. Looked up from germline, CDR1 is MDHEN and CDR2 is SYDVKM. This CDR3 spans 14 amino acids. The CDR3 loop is CASTPHRGNTEAFF. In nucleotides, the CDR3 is TGTGCCAGCACCCCGCATCGGGGGAACACTGAAGCTTTCTTT.

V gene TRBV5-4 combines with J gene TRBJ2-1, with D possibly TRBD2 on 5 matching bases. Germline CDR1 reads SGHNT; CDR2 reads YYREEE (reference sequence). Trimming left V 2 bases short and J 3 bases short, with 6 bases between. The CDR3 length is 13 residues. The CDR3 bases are TGTGCCAGCAGCTTTGACTACTACAATGAGCAGTTCTTC. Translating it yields CASSFDYYNEQFF.

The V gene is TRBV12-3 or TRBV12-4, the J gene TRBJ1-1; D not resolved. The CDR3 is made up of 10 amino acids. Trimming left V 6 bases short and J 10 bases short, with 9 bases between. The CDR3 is CASSPSLAFF. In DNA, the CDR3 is TGTGCCAGCAGCCCCTCCCTAGCTTTCTTT.

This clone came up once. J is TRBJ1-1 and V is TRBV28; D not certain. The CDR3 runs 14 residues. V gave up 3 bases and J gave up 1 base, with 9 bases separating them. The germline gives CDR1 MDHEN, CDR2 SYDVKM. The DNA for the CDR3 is TGTGCCAGCAGTTTGAAGATTTCGAACACTGAAGCTTTCTTT. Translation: CASSLKISNTEAFF.